These T cell receptor beta chains were read from a single sample in a study of blood T cells in healthy people across ages. TCRdb processed the 5' RACE reads anew with MiXCR; each CDR3 protein has one entry. The sample shows approximately 600,000 distinct CDR3 sequences, 58% of them seen only once. What was sequenced was blood. Source of these receptors: a man aged 60-69 years in good health. The CDR3 runs from the conserved cysteine through the conserved F or W. The D gene is left open where the match is weak. Size is omitted from some rows. Given values are once, few, many or a class for expanded clones.

abundance	v_gene	d_gene	j_gene	CDR3aa	CDR3nt
.	TRBV5-1	TRBD2	TRBJ2-7	CASGILSGGVDEQYF	TGCGCCAGCGGAATCCTTAGCGGGGGTGTCGACGAGCAGTACTTC
.	TRBV5-1	.	TRBJ2-4	CASSGLPTTSGIQYF	TGCGCCAGCAGCGGACTCCCAACAACCTCTGGAATTCAGTACTTC
few	TRBV6-1	.	TRBJ2-7	CASSEGRIEQYF	TGTGCCAGCAGTGAGGGTCGGATCGAGCAGTACTTC
.	TRBV20-1	.	TRBJ2-3	CSASGLLRGPNTDTQYF	TGCAGTGCTAGTGGCCTCCTACGAGGGCCCAACACAGATACGCAGTATTTT
.	TRBV6-6	.	TRBJ1-1	CASSYSIQLNTEAFF	TGTGCCAGCAGTTACTCGATCCAGTTGAACACTGAAGCTTTCTTT
.	TRBV7-2	.	TRBJ2-7	CASSLRFGGGNSYEQCF	.
.	TRBV6-6	TRBD1	TRBJ1-6	CASSHIRGTDSPLHF	TGTGCCAGCAGTCATATCAGGGGGACTGATTCACCCCTCCACTTT
few	TRBV6-1	.	TRBJ1-2	CASSFLDGDYGYTF	TGTGCCAGCAGTTTCTTAGACGGGGACTATGGCTACACCTTC
.	TRBV6-2/TRBV6-3	TRBD2	TRBJ2-5	CASRAWTSGIETQYF	TGTGCCAGCAGAGCATGGACTAGCGGGATCGAGACCCAGTACTTC
.	TRBV6-1	TRBD1	TRBJ1-1	CASSVDRGDTEAFF	TGTGCCAGCAGTGTCGACAGGGGGGACACTGAAGCTTTCTTT
.	TRBV2	.	TRBJ2-1	CASSGHRVKVEQFF	TGTGCCAGCAGTGGTCACAGGGTTAAGGTCGAGCAGTTCTTC
.	TRBV15	TRBD2	TRBJ2-7	CATSRDSGGTHYEQYF	TGTGCCACCAGCAGAGATAGCGGGGGGACCCACTACGAGCAGTACTTC
.	TRBV7-2	TRBD1	TRBJ2-4	CASSPRSQGAYNEQYF	TGTGCCAGCAGCCCGAGAAGCCAGGGGGCCTACAATGAGCAGTACTTC
.	TRBV3-1	TRBD1	TRBJ2-1	CASSPRGTGGNEQFF	TGTGCCAGCAGCCCCCGAGGGACAGGAGGCAATGAGCAGTTCTTC
.	TRBV20-1	TRBD2	TRBJ2-4	CSARTSGGANIQYF	TGCAGTGCTAGGACTAGCGGGGGGGCAAACATTCAGTACTTC
.	TRBV28	.	TRBJ2-3	CASSSPIAQYF	TGTGCCAGCAGTTCCCCCATAGCGCAGTATTTT
.	TRBV10-3	TRBD1	TRBJ2-6	CAISDGQGAGGANVLTF	TGTGCCATCAGTGATGGGCAGGGGGCAGGTGGGGCCAACGTCCTGACTTTC
.	TRBV6-1	TRBD1	TRBJ1-4	CASSEGQGSAKLFF	TGTGCCAGCAGTGAAGGACAGGGTTCTGCAAAACTGTTTTTT
few	TRBV7-2	.	TRBJ2-5	CASKFRSQETQYF	TGTGCCAGCAAATTCCGGAGCCAAGAGACCCAGTACTTC
.	TRBV15	TRBD2	TRBJ2-5	CATSRDRGGRALWETQYF	TGTGCCACCAGCAGAGATCGGGGGGGTAGGGCATTATGGGAGACCCAGTACTTC
.	TRBV2	.	TRBJ2-1	CASRLLPQTGEQFF	TGTGCCAGCAGGCTACTGCCCCAAACAGGGGAGCAGTTCTTC
once	TRBV7-3	.	TRBJ2-1	CASSYEGSLHNEQFF	TGTGCCAGCAGCTACGAGGGCAGCCTGCACAATGAGCAGTTCTTC
once	TRBV24-1	TRBD1	TRBJ2-7	CATEGARNEQYF	TGTGCCACTGAGGGGGCGCGGAATGAGCAGTACTTC
.	TRBV6-5	.	TRBJ2-1	CASRGVDSYNEQFF	TGTGCCAGCCGAGGAGTAGACAGCTACAATGAGCAGTTCTTC
few	TRBV27	.	TRBJ1-6	CASKPNSYNSPLHF	TGTGCCAGCAAGCCGAATTCCTATAATTCACCCCTCCACTTT
.	TRBV15	.	TRBJ2-5	CATSRDAGFQETQYF	TGTGCCACCAGCAGAGATGCTGGCTTCCAAGAGACCCAGTACTTC
.	TRBV10-1	.	TRBJ2-5	CASSEGGDQETQYF	TGCGCCAGCAGTGAAGGAGGGGACCAAGAGACCCAGTACTTC
few	TRBV2	.	TRBJ2-1	CASSQGDGYNEQFF	TGTGCCAGCAGTCAAGGGGATGGTTACAATGAGCAGTTCTTC
.	TRBV20-1	TRBD1	TRBJ2-1	CSARDFGDRVLHEQFF	TGCAGTGCTAGAGATTTTGGGGACAGGGTGTTGCATGAGCAGTTCTTC
.	TRBV7-2	.	TRBJ1-2	CASSLPTGQSYGYTF	TGTGCCAGCAGCTTGCCCACCGGACAGAGCTATGGCTACACCTTC
few	TRBV3-1	.	TRBJ2-1	CASSSLGTQTYNEQFF	TGTGCCAGCAGCAGCCTTGGGACACAAACCTACAATGAGCAGTTCTTC
few	TRBV19	.	TRBJ2-6	CASSMQGLSGANVLTF	TGTGCCAGTAGTATGCAGGGGCTCTCTGGGGCCAACGTCCTGACTTTC
few	TRBV5-6	.	TRBJ1-2	CASSTPQGANYGYTF	TGTGCCAGCAGCACCCCACAGGGAGCTAACTATGGCTACACCTTC